This entry lists 17 T cell receptor beta chains sequenced from one sample in a study of T cell responses to AZD1222 COVID-19 vaccine. The method was immunoSEQ multiplex PCR; TCRdb's version includes in-frame clones alone and lacks a portion of them. This table has approximately 100,000 clones, 80% to 90% appearing once. The sample in question was peripheral blood, obtained 28 days after the second AZD1222 dose. The receptors come from an adult who received the AZD1222 COVID-19 vaccine.

The rearrangement uses TRBV10-3 and TRBJ2-1; 11 bases match TRBD2. Trimming cost V 7 bases and J 4 bases; bases outside gene matches: 9. There are 16 residues in the CDR3. Per the germline V gene, CDR1 is ENHRY and CDR2 is SYGVKD. This CDR3 reads CAINGPSGGLYNEQFF. Written as DNA, the CDR3 is TGTGCCATCAACGGACCTAGCGGGGGGCTGTACAATGAGCAGTTCTTC.

The chain couples TRBV6-1 to TRBJ1-3; D is perhaps TRBD1 (5 bases). The V end was cut by 4 bases, the J end by 0 bases, with 13 bases between. CDR3 length equals 16 residues. The germline V gene has CDR1 MNHNS and CDR2 SASEGT. The CDR3 reads CASSGGTAVSGNTIYF. CDR3 DNA sequence: TGTGCCAGCAGTGGGGGGACGGCGGTCTCTGGAAACACCATATATTTT.

This rearrangement joins TRBV2 to TRBJ2-7; 7 nucleotides agree with TRBD2. The CDR3 is 15 residues long. The germline gives CDR1 SNHLY, CDR2 FYNNEI. Germline trimming cut 4 bases from V and 0 bases from J; bases unmatched to any gene: 6. CDR3 coding DNA: TGTGCCAGCAGTGCATCAGCGGGGAACTCCTACGAGCAGTACTTC. It encodes CASSASAGNSYEQYF.

This chain uses TRBV30 with TRBJ1-1; a weak D match, TRBD1 (5 bases). Germline assignment: CDR1 GTSNPN and CDR2 SVGIG (reference sequence). Between the trimmed V and J ends, which lost 2 bases and 4 bases, there was a span of 14 bases. The CDR3 is 14 amino acids. DNA of the CDR3: TGTGCCTGGAGTCCCACGGGGGGGGGCACTGAAGCTTTCTTT. The encoded protein is CAWSPTGGGTEAFF.

The chain is built from TRBV9 and TRBJ2-3; 9 bases map to TRBD1. The V and J ends lost 5 bases and 0 bases, in that order; junction bases with no gene match: 4. The length of the CDR3 is 15 residues. The germline V gene encodes CDR1 SGDLS and CDR2 YYNGEE. The CDR3 is CASSHRGPSTDTQYF. The CDR3 region has the DNA TGTGCCAGCAGTCACAGGGGGCCTAGCACAGATACGCAGTATTTT.

To note about this clone: Within the sample, other DNA sequences also encode this same CDR3. The chain has TRBV5-1 and TRBJ1-3, with a weak D call TRBD1 (5 bases). The V end was cut by 4 bases, the J end by 2 bases, with 13 bases between. The CDR3 sequence is 15 residues long. The V gene's germline CDR1 is SGHRS and CDR2 YFSETQ. CDR3 DNA: TGCGCCAGCAGCCCCGGGACTGGACCTGGAAACACCATATATTTT. This encodes CASSPGTGPGNTIYF.

V usage is TRBV3-1 (or the pseudogene TRBV3-2) and J usage is TRBJ2-7; 7 bases agree with TRBD2. CDR3 length: 17 residues. V was pared by 0 bases and J by 7 bases, with 15 bases of the junction left unmatched. CDR1 is LGHDT and CDR2 is YNNKEL in the germline V gene (reference sequence). The CDR3 nucleotides read TGTGCCAGCAGCCAAGATTCTGTCTTAGGACTAGTGAGGGAGCAGTACTTC. Translating it yields CASSQDSVLGLVREQYF.

The chain recombines TRBV28 with TRBJ2-5; weak D call: TRBD2 (6 bases). Trimming removed 5 bases from V and 5 bases from J, with 15 bases in between. The CDR3 runs to 14 residues. Per the germline V gene, CDR1 is MDHEN and CDR2 is SYDVKM. The CDR3 sequence: CASSLSGLSETQYF. Written as DNA, the CDR3 is TGTGCCAGCAGTCTCTCGGGACTCTCGGAGACCCAGTACTTC.

This clone was seen a single time. The chain carries TRBV6-2 or TRBV6-3 and TRBJ2-7; 8 bases match TRBD1. V lost 5 bases to trimming and J lost 11 bases; unmatched junction nucleotides: 17. The CDR3 totals 15 residues. Germline-derived CDR1 and CDR2 are MNHEY and SVGEGT. The chain's CDR3 is CASSPPPRQGTIEYF. The CDR3 bases are TGTGCCAGCAGTCCACCACCCCGACAGGGGACAATCGAGTACTTC.

The chain combines TRBV5-6 with TRBJ2-7, with 9 nucleotides matching TRBD1. With V trimmed by 6 bases and J by 5 bases, 9 bases remained unmatched. This CDR3 comprises 14 residues. Looked up from germline, CDR1 is SGHDT and CDR2 is YYEEEE. In DNA, the CDR3 is TGTGCCAGCACCACAGGGGGCCTAACGGACGAGCAGTACTTC. Its protein product is CASTTGGLTDEQYF.

The chain joins TRBV27 to TRBJ1-5; perhaps TRBD1 as D (5 bases). This CDR3 is 14 amino acids long. V lost 2 bases to trimming and J lost 1 base, with 6 bases between them. CDR1 and CDR2 from the germline V gene are MNHEY and SMNVEV (reference sequence). CDR3 nucleotide sequence: TGTGCCAGCAGTTTAGGGGACAGCAATCAGCCCCAGCATTTT. It yields the protein CASSLGDSNQPQHF.

The chain carries TRBV7-2 and TRBJ1-2; 8 nucleotides match TRBD1. The CDR3 spans 13 residues. CDR1 is SGHTA, CDR2 FQGNSA, per germline. J was trimmed by 6 bases and V by 6 bases; bases with no gene match: 6. The CDR3: CASSLTGGDGYTF. DNA of the CDR3: TGTGCCAGCAGTCTTACAGGGGGTGATGGCTACACCTTC.

The chain couples TRBV19 to TRBJ2-7, with 8 bases matching TRBD2. V was clipped by 5 bases and J by 0 bases; unmatched bases: 9. The CDR3 contains 16 residues. The germline V gene encodes CDR1 LNHDA and CDR2 SQIVND (reference sequence). CDR3 bases: TGTGCCAGTAGTCCCGCCGCGGGGGGCGCCTCCTACGAGCAGTACTTC. It specifies CASSPAAGGASYEQYF.

The chain carries TRBV7-8 and TRBJ2-1; D is uncertain. CDR1 and CDR2 from the germline V gene are SGHVS and FQNEAQ. CDR3 length: 13 residues. The V gene lost 1 base and the J gene lost 5 bases, with 6 bases spanning the gap. The CDR3 spells CASSLVQDNEQFF. In DNA form, the CDR3 reads TGTGCCAGCAGCTTAGTCCAAGACAATGAGCAGTTCTTC.

The chain employs TRBV5-1 and TRBJ2-1, with 10 bases aligning to TRBD1. The CDR3 is 16 residues long. Trimming removed 4 bases from V and 5 bases from J; junction bases left unmatched: 9. CDR1 SGHRS and CDR2 YFSETQ come from the germline V gene. Here the CDR3 reads CASSLTPGQGNNEQFF. As DNA, the CDR3 is TGCGCCAGCAGCCTCACGCCGGGACAGGGGAACAATGAGCAGTTCTTC.

The chain recombines TRBV27 with TRBJ2-3; weak D call: TRBD2 (6 bases). The CDR3 sequence is 16 residues long. The V end was cut by 2 bases, the J end by 4 bases, with 16 bases between. Germline V gene data show CDR1 as MNHEY and CDR2 as SMNVEV (reference sequence). CDR3 amino acids: CASSLRTFSGSDTQYF. In DNA, the CDR3 is TGTGCCAGCAGTTTACGAACGTTCAGCGGGTCAGATACGCAGTATTTT.

J is TRBJ2-1 and V is TRBV9; TRBD2 is a possible D gene (6 bases). CDR1 and CDR2 from the germline V gene are SGDLS and YYNGEE. There are 14 residues in the CDR3. Trimming pared 1 base from V and 5 bases from J, leaving 10 bases between. The CDR3 DNA reads as TGTGCCAGCAGCGTATCAGGCGGGAACAATGAGCAGTTCTTC. Its protein product is CASSVSGGNNEQFF.